This T cell receptor (beta chain) was captured in a study of blood T cell repertoires in COVID-19. Looking at the study overall: The United States, Italy and Spain provided the acute and convalescent COVID-19 samples.

Sequencing was performed with immunoSEQ multiplex PCR; in TCRdb, only in-frame clones are kept and a portion is missing. The sample lists 150,000 to 200,000 clones, approximately 92% occurring once. The CDR3 spans 16 residues. V lost 6 bases and J lost 5; bases outside the gene matches: 10. CDR1 and CDR2 from the germline V gene are MGHRA and YSYEKL. The sequenced material came from peripheral blood. This TCR was sampled from a woman in her fifties or sixties with acute or convalescent COVID-19. The chain links TRBV4-1 to TRBJ2-1; 10 positions match TRBD2. The CDR3 DNA follows: TGCGCCAGCAGTCCTAAAACTAGCGGGGTTGACAATGAGCAGTTCTTC. As protein: CASSPKTSGVDNEQFF.